This T cell receptor beta chain was captured by sequencing in a study of cytomegalovirus exposure and HLA in healthy donors. Across the study: Approximately 80 million unique TCRs, all from HLA-typed donors, were included in an early release of the data.

Vbeta (60) and Jbeta (13) primers were used in the PCR. Produced via immunoSEQ multiplex PCR; TCRdb's table is partial and in-frame only. The repertoire holds more than 120,000 clones, with 70% to 80% as singletons. CDR3 length: 16 residues. V lost 5 bases, J lost 0 bases, and 14 bases lay in between. Germline V gene lookup returns CDR1 MGHRA and CDR2 YSYEKL. Sequencing used PBMCs. This sequence joins TRBV4-1 and TRBJ1-3; D is unclear. The receptor was isolated from a woman in her forties in good health and CMV-seropositive. The CDR3 is CASSSILRFSGNTIYF. Written as DNA, the CDR3 is TGCGCCAGCAGCTCCATACTCAGGTTCTCTGGAAACACCATATATTTT.